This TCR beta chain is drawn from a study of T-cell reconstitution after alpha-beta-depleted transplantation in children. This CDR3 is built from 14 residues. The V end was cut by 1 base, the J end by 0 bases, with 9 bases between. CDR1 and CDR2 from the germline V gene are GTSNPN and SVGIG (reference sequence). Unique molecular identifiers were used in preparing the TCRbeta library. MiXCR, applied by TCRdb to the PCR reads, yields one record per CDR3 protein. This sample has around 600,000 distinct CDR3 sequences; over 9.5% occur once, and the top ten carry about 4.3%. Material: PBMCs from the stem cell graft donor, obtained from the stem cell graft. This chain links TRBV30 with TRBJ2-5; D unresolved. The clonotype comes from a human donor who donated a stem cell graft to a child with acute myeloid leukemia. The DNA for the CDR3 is TGTGCCTGGAGTGGTCACCTGTACCAAGAGACCCAGTACTTC. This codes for CAWSGHLYQETQYF. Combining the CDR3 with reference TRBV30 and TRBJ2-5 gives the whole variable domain SQTIHQWPATLVQPVGSPLSLECTVEGTSNPNLYWYRQAAGRGLQLLFYSVGIGQISSEVPQNLSASRPQDRQFILSSKKLLLSDSGFYLCAWSGHLYQETQYFGPGTRLLVL.